What follows are 20 T cell receptor beta chains derived from one specimen sequenced in a study of neurological immune-mediated disorders. TCRdb independently ran MiXCR on the 5' RACE reads; one entry per CDR3 protein. The repertoire holds roughly 46,000 distinct CDR3 sequences, about 1.8% seen once, with approximately 2.1% in the top ten. The sequenced sample was PBMCs. The receptors were sampled from a middle-aged woman with multiple sclerosis.

This clonotype has ten or more counts. The chain joins TRBV6-1 to TRBJ1-2; no clear D. CDR3 length: 10 residues. Germline V lookup: CDR1 MNHNS, CDR2 SASEGT. V was pared by 8 bases and J by 4 bases, with 5 bases between. The CDR3 region is CASGRYGYTF. The CDR3 nucleotides read TGTGCCAGCGGTCGCTATGGCTACACCTTC.

The sample holds many counts of this clonotype. This chain links TRBV20-1 with TRBJ2-3; 8 nucleotides line up with TRBD2. In germline, CDR1 is DFQATT, CDR2 SNEGSKA (reference sequence). The CDR3 spans 16 residues. V gave up 5 bases and J gave up 3 bases; unmatched junction bases: 13. The CDR3: CSAEGVIGGATDTQYF. The CDR3 nucleotides are TGCAGTGCTGAAGGGGTTATCGGGGGGGCTACAGATACGCAGTATTTT.

As concerns this clonotype: This may be a read error, as it is one base from a much larger clone. In this CDR3 the conserved last residue, phenylalanine or tryptophan, is missing, so a read error is likely. The chain recombines TRBV20-1 with TRBJ2-7, with 10 bases identical to TRBD2. The CDR3 runs 14 residues. Germline trimming cut 6 bases from V and 1 base from J; bases unmatched to any gene: 6. Germline-derived CDR1 and CDR2 are DFQATT and SNEGSKA (reference sequence). This CDR3 is CSAAGTSASYEQYI. CDR3 DNA sequence: TGCAGTGCGGCCGGGACTAGCGCTTCCTACGAGCAGTACATC.

Only a few counts were recorded for this clonotype. A much larger clone is a single base away; this may be a read error. This CDR3 is missing its conserved last phenylalanine or tryptophan, likely due to a read error. The genes are TRBV7-9 and TRBJ2-1, with 8 bases identical to TRBD1. The J segment lost 0 bases and the V segment lost 5 bases, leaving 6 bases of the junction unmatched. The CDR3 totals 16 residues. Germline loops: CDR1 SEHNR, CDR2 FQNEAQ (reference sequence). The CDR3 bases are TGTGCCAGCAGCCCCCAGGGGGCGGACTCCTACAATGAGCAGTTCTGC. Its protein product is CASSPQGADSYNEQFC.

Many counts were recorded for this clonotype. V gene TRBV29-1 combines with J gene TRBJ1-2; 7 bases match TRBD1. CDR3 size: 13 residues. With V trimmed by 0 bases and J by 8 bases, 6 bases remained unmatched. Germline lookup yields CDR1 SQVTM and CDR2 ANQGSEA. In nucleotides, the CDR3 is TGCAGCGTTGAAGACGACAGGGAAGAGGGCTACACCTTC. Translation gives CSVEDDREEGYTF.

This clonotype was seen repeatedly, ten times or more. The rearrangement joins TRBV7-9 to TRBJ2-3; the match to TRBD2 covers 8 bases. Germline CDR1 is SEHNR and CDR2 is FQNEAQ (reference sequence). There are 14 residues in the CDR3. V was clipped by 5 bases and J by 4 bases; unmatched bases: 5. CDR3 sequence: CASSRSGVADTQYF. For the CDR3, the DNA is TGTGCCAGCAGCCGTAGCGGGGTCGCAGATACGCAGTATTTT.

Worth noting for this clonotype: At one end, the junction sequence differs from germline, possibly due to a read error. The chain links TRBV20-1 to TRBJ1-5; D not resolved. The CDR3 sequence is 15 residues long. The V gene's germline CDR1 is DFQATT and CDR2 SNEGSKA (reference sequence). The CDR3 reads CSARPRGRRNKTQNF. The CDR3 nucleotides are TGCAGTGCTAGACCTAGAGGTCGGAGGAATAAGACCCAGAATTTT.

The rearrangement links TRBV5-1 to TRBJ2-3; D uncertain. Between the trimmed V and J ends, which lost 4 bases and 6 bases, there was a span of 12 bases. CDR1 is SGHRS and CDR2 is YFSETQ in the germline V gene. This CDR3 has 13 residues. For the CDR3, the DNA is TGCGCCAGCAGCACCGCGTCCCAGGATACGCAGTATTTT. This encodes CASSTASQDTQYF.

The sample holds many counts of this clonotype. The gene calls are TRBV20-1 and TRBJ1-1; D is perhaps TRBD1 (6 bases). The CDR3 spans 11 residues. Germline V gene sequence: CDR1 DFQATT, CDR2 SNEGSKA (reference sequence). The CDR3 loop is CRPKGGTEAFF. Here the CDR3 DNA reads TGCAGGCCTAAAGGGGGGACTGAAGCTTTCTTT.

This clonotype has a count of ten or more. The rearrangement uses TRBV20-1 and TRBJ1-5; D call uncertain. The germline CDR1 and CDR2 sequences are DFQATT and SNEGSKA (reference sequence). Trimming removed 6 bases at V and 5 bases at J, with 20 bases between. The CDR3 extends over 15 amino acids. The CDR3 here is CSARSLSRTDQPQHF. DNA of the CDR3: TGCAGTGCGCGAAGCCTCAGCAGGACGGATCAGCCCCAGCATTTT.

This clonotype was counted many times. This sequence joins TRBV5-1 and TRBJ1-1; D remains unclear. Per the germline V gene, CDR1 is SGHRS and CDR2 is YFSETQ. Trimming shortened V by 0 bases and J by 7 bases, and 10 bases separated the two germline ends. The CDR3 extends over 13 amino acids. The CDR3 here is CASSLAQRGEAFF. In DNA, the CDR3 is TGCGCCAGCAGCTTGGCACAACGAGGTGAAGCTTTCTTT.

This clonotype was seen ten or more times. V usage is TRBV10-3 and J usage is TRBJ2-2; 12 bases map to TRBD2. J was trimmed by 3 bases and V by 10 bases; bases with no gene match: 3. The length of the CDR3 is 14 residues. The V gene's germline CDR1 is ENHRY and CDR2 SYGVKD. In DNA, the CDR3 is TGTGCCACCGGGACTAGCGGGTACACCGGGGAGCTGTTTTTT. It yields the protein CATGTSGYTGELFF.

This clonotype was found many times. The chain carries TRBV20-1 and TRBJ2-7; maybe TRBD1 (6 bases). The V end was cut by 8 bases, the J end by 2 bases, with 19 bases between. This CDR3 is built from 14 residues. Germline values: CDR1 DFQATT, CDR2 SNEGSKA (reference sequence). The CDR3 bases are TGCAGTTCCTCCTCAGGGGAAGGAACCTACGAGCAGTACTTC. This gives the protein CSSSSGEGTYEQYF.

This clonotype was detected ten times or more. V usage is TRBV15 and J usage is TRBJ2-5; no clear D. The CDR3 loop spans 16 amino acids. With 1 base removed from V and 5 bases from J, the gap between germline ends came to 17 bases. The germline CDR1 and CDR2 sequences are LNHNV and YYDKDF (reference sequence). The CDR3 nucleotides read TGTGCCACCAGCAGAGGACTGTTGGCCAATATGGAGACCCAGTACTTC. The encoded protein is CATSRGLLANMETQYF.

This clonotype was recorded at least ten times. The V and J genes are TRBV10-2 and TRBJ1-5; D call uncertain. Germline V gene sequence: CDR1 WSHSY, CDR2 SAAADI. The CDR3 totals 13 residues. V lost 3 bases and J 4 bases, leaving 7 bases between the germline ends. Here the CDR3 DNA reads TGCGCCAGCAGTGACTTACGGAATCAGCCCCAGCATTTT. This codes for CASSDLRNQPQHF.

This clonotype was picked up many times. The chain carries TRBV5-5 and TRBJ2-1; 7 nucleotides match TRBD1. Trimming at V came to 4 bases and at J to 0 bases, leaving 4 bases not matched to a gene. CDR1 and CDR2 from the germline V gene are SGHKS and YYEKEE (reference sequence). The length of the CDR3 is 15 residues. As DNA, the CDR3 is TGTGCCAGCAGCCGGGGACAGAGCTCCTACAATGAGCAGTTCTTC. Its translation is CASSRGQSSYNEQFF.

This clonotype was counted at least ten times. The rearrangement uses TRBV29-1 and TRBJ1-1; perhaps TRBD1 as D (5 bases). The CDR3 sequence is 11 residues long. Deletions cut 5 bases from V and 5 bases from J, with 9 bases between. The germline gives CDR1 SQVTM, CDR2 ANQGSEA. CDR3 sequence: CSVSRVTEAFF. The CDR3 region has the DNA TGCAGCGTTAGCAGGGTTACTGAAGCTTTCTTT.

This clonotype was counted ten times or more. V and J are TRBV9 and TRBJ2-7; D is possibly TRBD2 (6 bases). The ends were cut back, 0 bases at V and 4 bases at J, with 14 bases in the middle. The CDR3 covers 15 residues. From germline, CDR1 is SGDLS and CDR2 YYNGEE. CDR3 loop: CASSVGVSGGYEQYF. The CDR3 nucleotides read TGTGCCAGCAGCGTAGGTGTTAGCGGCGGGTACGAGCAGTACTTC.

This clonotype has at least ten counts. V is TRBV7-9 and J is TRBJ1-2, with a possible D match to TRBD1 (6 bases). The CDR3 sequence is 13 residues long. Germline V lookup: CDR1 SEHNR, CDR2 FQNEAQ (reference sequence). Between the trimmed V and J ends, which lost 1 base and 7 bases, there was a span of 10 bases. CDR3 protein: CASSLGHRAGYTF. Written as DNA, the CDR3 is TGTGCCAGCAGCTTAGGGCACAGGGCTGGCTACACCTTC.

This clonotype was detected ten times or more. In this CDR3 the conserved last residue, phenylalanine or tryptophan, is missing, so a read error is likely. The chain employs TRBV6-1 and TRBJ1-4; tentatively, D is TRBD1 (5 bases). The germline V and J ends were trimmed by 6 bases and 8 bases, with 19 bases remaining between them. Germline CDR1 reads MNHNS; CDR2 reads SASEGT. This CDR3 is 15 amino acids long. CDR3 in amino acids: CASSLSVGRGEKLFC. CDR3 DNA sequence: TGTGCCAGCAGCCTGTCGGTGGGACGAGGGGAAAAACTGTTTTGT.